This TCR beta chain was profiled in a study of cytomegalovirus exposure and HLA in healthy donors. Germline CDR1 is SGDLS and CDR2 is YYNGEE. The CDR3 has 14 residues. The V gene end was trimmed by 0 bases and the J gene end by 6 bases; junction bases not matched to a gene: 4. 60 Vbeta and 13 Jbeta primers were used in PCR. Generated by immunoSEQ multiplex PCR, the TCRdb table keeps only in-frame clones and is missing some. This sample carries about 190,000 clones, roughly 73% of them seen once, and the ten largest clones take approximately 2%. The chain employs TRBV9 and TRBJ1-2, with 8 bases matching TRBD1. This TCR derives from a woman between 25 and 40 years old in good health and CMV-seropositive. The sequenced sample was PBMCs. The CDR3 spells CASSVGTGTDGYTF. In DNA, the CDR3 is TGTGCCAGCAGCGTAGGGACAGGGACTGATGGCTACACCTTC.